This T cell receptor (beta chain) was found in a study of technical replicates of blood from a handful of donors. Only in-frame clones appear in the TCRdb table, and some are missing; sequencing was by immunoSEQ multiplex PCR. The sample shows 55,000 to 80,000 clones, roughly 91% of them seen only once. The germline gives CDR1 DFQATT, CDR2 SNEGSKA (reference sequence). Deletions cut 4 bases from V and 3 bases from J, with 7 bases between. The length of the CDR3 is 11 residues. The sample taken for sequencing was PBMCs. The receptor was derived from a human donor in good health. Some clones in this sample may be carry-over from other donors' samples. V is TRBV20-1 and J is TRBJ2-7; D remains unclear. The CDR3 reads CSATNGYEQYF. CDR3 nucleotides: TGCAGTGCTACAAACGGCTACGAGCAGTACTTC.